This T cell receptor beta chain appears in the sequencing data of a study of technical replicates of blood from a handful of donors. TCRdb's table, derived via immunoSEQ multiplex PCR, lists solely in-frame clones and lacks some. The table shows approximately 89,000 clones, with 90% to 95% occurring only once. Sequencing input: T cells isolated from PBMCs. This TCR derives from a human donor in good health.

This chain's CDR3 is CAGYRENEQYF. CDR3 in DNA: TGTGCCGGTTACAGGGAGAACGAGCAGTACTTC. The chain has TRBV6-4 and TRBJ2-7; D is possibly TRBD1 (6 bases). Per germline, CDR1 MRHNA and CDR2 SNTAGT. The CDR3 loop spans 11 amino acids. The germline V and J ends were trimmed by 11 bases and 5 bases, with 13 bases remaining between them.